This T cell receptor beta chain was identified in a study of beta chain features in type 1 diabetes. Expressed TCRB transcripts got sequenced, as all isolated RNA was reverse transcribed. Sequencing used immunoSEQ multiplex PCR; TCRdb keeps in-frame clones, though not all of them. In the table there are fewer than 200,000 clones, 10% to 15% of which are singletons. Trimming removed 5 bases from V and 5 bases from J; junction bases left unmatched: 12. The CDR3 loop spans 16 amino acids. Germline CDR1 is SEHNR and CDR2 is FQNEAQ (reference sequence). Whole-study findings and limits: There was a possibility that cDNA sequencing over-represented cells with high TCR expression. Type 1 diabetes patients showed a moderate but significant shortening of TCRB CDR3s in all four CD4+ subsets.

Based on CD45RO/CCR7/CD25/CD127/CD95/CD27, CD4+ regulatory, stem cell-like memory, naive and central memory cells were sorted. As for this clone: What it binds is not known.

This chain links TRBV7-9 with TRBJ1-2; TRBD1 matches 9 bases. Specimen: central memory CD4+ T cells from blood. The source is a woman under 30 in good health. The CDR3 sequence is CASSPTGTGRRYGYTF. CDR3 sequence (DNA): TGTGCCAGCAGCCCAACCGGGACAGGGCGTAGGTATGGCTACACCTTC. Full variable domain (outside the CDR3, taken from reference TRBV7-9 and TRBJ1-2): DTGVSQNPRHKITKRGQNVTFRCDPISEHNRLYWYRQTLGQGPEFLTYFQNEAQLEKSRLLSDRFSAERPKGSFSTLEIQRTEQGDSAMYLCASSPTGTGRRYGYTFGSGTRLTVV.